The sequence of this TCR beta chain was determined in a study of regulatory T cells in long-lasting Graves disease. Study-wide results and caveats: TCR diversity was lower in persistent Graves' patients (versus newly diagnosed ones).

Germline CDR1 is KGHSH and CDR2 is LQKENI. This CDR3 has 14 amino acids. The V and J ends lost 4 bases and 8 bases respectively, with 15 bases between them. Sample time point: newly diagnosed GD, antithyroid drugs for less than 3 months. Making the TCR library involved RNA that had been extracted from PBMCs. With regard to this clonotype: No antigen is known for it.

For TCR beta, libraries came from iRepertoire HTBI primers and Arm-PCR of CDR3 regions. TCRdb fed the multiplex PCR reads into MiXCR, producing one record per CDR3 protein. This table holds roughly 530,000 distinct CDR3 sequences, more than 15% found once. Separately, the same data were catalogued under a study of T cells in Graves' hyperthyroidism and ophthalmopathy. That publication notes: Graves' hyperthyroidism was deemed stable absent ophthalmopathy progression within 18 months. HTBI primers were used for first-round RT-PCR of the TCR CDR3.

This chain uses TRBV18 with TRBJ2-1; D may be TRBD1 (6 bases). The sequence derives from a woman aged 35-65 years with Graves disease. The sequencing here drew on peripheral blood mononuclear cells (PBMCs), taken at new diagnosis, from a patient treated with antithyroid drugs. The CDR3 DNA reads as TGTGCCAGCTCACTAACACAGGGTACCCATGAGCAGTTCTTC. Translation gives CASSLTQGTHEQFF.